The next 26 T cell receptor beta chains were all read from a single sample in a study of breast tumors, draining lymph nodes, adjacent tissues (dated by TCRdb to the mid-2010s). Libraries were built with multiplex PCR. Sequencing was performed on an Illumina HiSeq 2000. TCRdb's own reprocessing of the public reads used fastp at Q25 and MiXCR and kept productive beta chains. Rows with one shared CDR3 protein collapse into an entry with the most common genes and DNA. The sample table holds 84,000 or so distinct CDR3 sequences, of which roughly 30% were seen once. The top ten hold 8.1% of the sample. The axillary draining lymph nodes of breast cancer patients were the source of the lymph node samples. Sample: axillary lymph node tissue. These receptors were taken from a female donor with breast cancer. Some clones in this sample may be carry-over from other donors' samples.

This clonotype has a count of ten or more. The chain links TRBV7-9 to TRBJ2-1; the match to TRBD2 covers 10 bases. J was trimmed by 10 bases and V by 6 bases; bases with no gene match: 6. This CDR3 spans 13 amino acids. Looked up from germline, CDR1 is SEHNR and CDR2 is FQNEAQ (reference sequence). The chain's CDR3 is CASRTGLAWEQFF. The CDR3 DNA is TGTGCCAGCAGGACGGGACTAGCGTGGGAGCAGTTCTTC.

The chain joins TRBV7-3 to TRBJ2-7; D is uncertain. V dropped 5 bases and J dropped 6 bases, with 14 bases sitting between them. CDR1 SGHTA and CDR2 FQGTGA come from the germline V gene. CDR3 size: 13 residues. CDR3 region: CASSPSPLAEQYF. In DNA form, the CDR3 reads TGTGCCAGCAGCCCGTCCCCATTGGCCGAGCAGTACTTC.

In regard to this clonotype: The junction does not match germline at one end; this may be a read error. The chain joins TRBV20-1 to TRBJ2-7; 9 bases align to TRBD2. The length of the CDR3 is 15 residues. CDR1 and CDR2 from the germline V gene are DFQATT and SNEGSKA (reference sequence). The CDR3 loop reads CSDYPGSGRSYGQYF. In DNA, the CDR3 is TGCAGTGACTACCCAGGTAGCGGGAGAAGCTACGGGCAGTACTTC.

This clonotype has ten or more counts. The rearrangement links TRBV27 to TRBJ2-5, with D possibly being TRBD2 (5 bases). Trimming pared 3 bases from V and 4 bases from J, leaving 15 bases between. The germline V gene encodes CDR1 MNHEY and CDR2 SMNVEV (reference sequence). The CDR3 is 15 residues long. The CDR3 sequence is CASSFGEGWRETQYF. The CDR3 coding sequence is TGTGCCAGCAGTTTTGGCGAGGGTTGGCGAGAGACCCAGTACTTC.

Many counts were recorded for this clonotype. The V gene is TRBV20-1, the J gene TRBJ1-2, with D unclear. The V end was cut by 0 bases, the J end by 4 bases, with 12 bases between. CDR3 size: 14 residues. The germline CDR1 and CDR2 sequences are DFQATT and SNEGSKA (reference sequence). The CDR3 region is CSAREGRSTYGYTF. CDR3 bases: TGCAGTGCTAGAGAGGGTCGGAGTACCTATGGCTACACCTTC.

This clonotype was observed at least ten times. The junction does not match germline at one end; this may be a read error. The chain is built from TRBV11-3 and TRBJ2-7; the D call may be TRBD1 or TRBD2 (5 bases each). Germline values: CDR1 SGHNT, CDR2 YENEEA. CDR3 length: 11 amino acids. DNA of the CDR3: TGTGCCAGCAGCTTGGGAAGGGGACCTAACTTC. It specifies CASSLGRGPNF.

V gene TRBV9 combines with J gene TRBJ1-2; D possibly corresponds to TRBD1 (6 bases). Germline V lookup: CDR1 SGDLS, CDR2 YYNGEE. Trimming took 3 bases from V and 6 from J, leaving 12 bases between them. This CDR3 has 13 amino acids. This CDR3 is CASSGENRDGYTF. The DNA for the CDR3 is TGTGCCAGCAGCGGGGAAAACAGGGATGGCTACACCTTC.

This clonotype appeared many times. The rearrangement links TRBV5-1 to TRBJ2-3; 9 bases align to TRBD2. V gave up 1 base and J gave up 0 bases; unmatched junction bases: 9. Germline lookup yields CDR1 SGHRS and CDR2 YFSETQ. The CDR3 is 18 residues long. This chain's CDR3 is CASSLQTSSGTSTDTQYF. CDR3 in DNA: TGCGCCAGCAGCTTGCAGACGTCTAGCGGGACTAGCACAGATACGCAGTATTTT.

This clonotype was found many times. Because the CDR3 is missing its conserved closing phenylalanine or tryptophan, this is likely a read error. This chain uses TRBV5-1 with TRBJ2-2; 13 bases line up with TRBD2. The CDR3 consists of 16 residues. Trimming took 4 bases from V and 4 from J; bases not matched to a gene: 4. The germline CDR1 and CDR2 sequences are SGHRS and YFSETQ. CDR3 nucleotides: TGCGCCAGCAGCGAGGGACTAGCGGGAACCACCGGGGAGCTGTTTGTT. Its protein is CASSEGLAGTTGELFV.

Many counts were recorded for this clonotype. The V call is TRBV20-1, the J call TRBJ2-7, with D possibly TRBD2 on 5 matching bases. This CDR3 region has 12 residues. Trimming pared 4 bases from V and 9 bases from J, leaving 16 bases between. Germline CDR1 is DFQATT and CDR2 is SNEGSKA (reference sequence). The CDR3 protein is CSAIDPWGVQYF. The CDR3 DNA reads TGCAGTGCTATCGACCCTTGGGGAGTGCAGTACTTC.

This clonotype was recorded many times. The chain recombines TRBV5-1 with TRBJ1-6, with a possible D match to TRBD1 (6 bases). Germline CDR1 and CDR2: SGHRS and YFSETQ. The CDR3 has 14 amino acids. The V end lost 7 bases, the J end lost 7 bases, and 15 bases lay between the germline ends. CDR3 region: CASSHGGQNSPLHF. The CDR3 bases are TGCGCCAGCTCTCACGGGGGGCAAAATTCACCCCTCCACTTT.

V and J are TRBV7-9 and TRBJ2-1; D gene uncertain. The CDR3 contains 13 residues. The V end lost 8 bases, the J end lost 7 bases, and 15 bases lay between the germline ends. Germline values: CDR1 SEHNR, CDR2 FQNEAQ (reference sequence). The CDR3 DNA sequence: TGTGCCAGCGATTCGACTCCACCGAATGAGCAGTTCTTC. Amino acids: CASDSTPPNEQFF.

On this clonotype: One end of the junction varies from germline; a read error may be responsible. V and J are TRBV11-2 and TRBJ1-5; possible D gene TRBD1, 5 bases. The CDR3 extends over 15 amino acids. Germline lookup yields CDR1 SGHAT and CDR2 FQNNGV. CDR3 DNA sequence: TGTGCCACCAGCAGAGATCTCTCGGGGGGTGAGCCCCAGCATTTT. Translating gives CATSRDLSGGEPQHF.

This clonotype was picked up many times. The genes are TRBV4-3 and TRBJ2-7, with 9 bases matching TRBD2. Per the germline V gene, CDR1 is LGHNA and CDR2 is YSLEER. Trimming removed 2 bases from V and 0 bases from J; junction bases left unmatched: 14. There are 19 residues in the CDR3. The CDR3 loop reads CASSQRYGSGSAVSYEQYF. The CDR3 region has the DNA TGCGCCAGCAGCCAAAGATATGGTAGCGGGAGTGCGGTCTCCTACGAGCAGTACTTC.

The V and J genes are TRBV19 and TRBJ1-5; the D is unclear. The CDR3 is made up of 16 amino acids. Trimming shortened V by 7 bases and J by 0 bases, and 16 bases separated the two germline ends. Germline V gene sequence: CDR1 LNHDA, CDR2 SQIVND (reference sequence). This CDR3 is CASTSGRLPSNQPQHF. The CDR3 DNA follows: TGTGCCAGTACCTCCGGACGGCTACCTAGCAATCAGCCCCAGCATTTT.

This clonotype was detected ten times or more. This chain joins TRBV29-1 and TRBJ1-4; D is perhaps TRBD1 (5 bases). There are 13 residues in the CDR3. The V and J ends lost 3 bases and 8 bases respectively, with 13 bases between them. Germline-derived CDR1 and CDR2 are SQVTM and ANQGSEA. CDR3: CSVEGGGNEKLFF. The CDR3 DNA sequence: TGCAGCGTTGAGGGTGGGGGAAACGAAAAACTGTTTTTT.

This clonotype was observed at least ten times. CDR3 amino acids: CASSLLRGRETQYF. The CDR3 DNA follows: TGTGCCAGCAGCTTACTAAGGGGCCGAGAGACCCAGTACTTC. The chain joins TRBV7-9 to TRBJ2-5; D may be TRBD1 (5 bases). The ends were cut back, 2 bases at V and 4 bases at J, with 11 bases in the middle. The CDR3 length is 14 residues. The germline gives CDR1 SEHNR, CDR2 FQNEAQ (reference sequence).

This clonotype appeared many times. The chain is built from TRBV6-1 and TRBJ2-1; possibly TRBD1 or TRBD2 for D (5 bases each). This CDR3 contains 13 residues. The ends were cut back, 2 bases at V and 9 bases at J, with 11 bases in the middle. CDR1 is MNHNS, CDR2 SASEGT, per germline. The CDR3 sequence is CASSESWDGEQFF. The DNA for the CDR3 is TGTGCCAGCAGTGAATCTTGGGACGGTGAGCAGTTCTTC.

This clonotype has more than one count but fewer than ten. The chain employs TRBV28 and TRBJ1-1, with TRBD1 matching over 8 bases. The V segment lost 6 bases and the J segment 3 bases; nucleotides outside the gene matches: 6. CDR3 size: 14 residues. Germline V gene data show CDR1 as MDHEN and CDR2 as SYDVKM. The chain's CDR3 is CASRTGAEYTEAFF. CDR3 nucleotides: TGTGCCAGCAGGACAGGGGCGGAGTACACTGAAGCTTTCTTT.

This rearrangement joins TRBV24-1 to TRBJ2-1; 8 nucleotides agree with TRBD1. Germline CDR1 is KGHDR and CDR2 is SFDVKD. This CDR3 has 13 residues. Germline trimming cut 5 bases from V and 16 bases from J; bases unmatched to any gene: 12. The CDR3 region has the DNA TGTGCCACCAGTGGTCGGACAGGGTTGGAGATTTTCTTC. Translating gives CATSGRTGLEIFF.

Comment on this clonotype: Here the CDR3 omits its conserved ending phenylalanine or tryptophan, so a read error is the likely source. The chain uses TRBV20-1 and TRBJ2-1; 8 bases align to TRBD2. Trimming took 3 bases from V and 7 from J; bases not matched to a gene: 5. CDR3 length: 13 amino acids. The germline V gene has CDR1 DFQATT and CDR2 SNEGSKA (reference sequence). CDR3 loop: CSASGLAGNEQFI. CDR3 DNA sequence: TGCAGTGCTAGTGGACTAGCAGGTAATGAGCAGTTCATC.

This clonotype was observed a few times. Given a much more abundant clone one base away, this may be a read error. This chain links TRBV5-8 with TRBJ1-4; possibly TRBD1 for D (6 bases). Looked up from germline, CDR1 is SGHTS and CDR2 is YDEGEE. The CDR3 length is 14 residues. The CDR3 bases are TGTGCCAGCAGCCCTAGGACAGTGGGTGAAAAACTGCTTTTT. This gives the protein CASSPRTVGEKLLF.

The chain couples TRBV20-1 to TRBJ2-1; TRBD2 matches at 12 bases. The ends lost 3 bases at V and 8 bases at J; junction bases unmatched: 5. The CDR3 contains 14 residues. CDR1 and CDR2 (germline): DFQATT, SNEGSKA (reference sequence). Written as DNA, the CDR3 is TGCAGTGCTAGCCAGACTAGCGGGAGTTATGAGCAGTTCTTC. As protein: CSASQTSGSYEQFF.

This rearrangement joins TRBV10-3 to TRBJ1-5; D unclear. Between the trimmed V and J ends, which lost 4 bases and 4 bases, there was a span of 14 bases. Germline loops: CDR1 ENHRY, CDR2 SYGVKD. The length of the CDR3 is 15 residues. The CDR3 is CAISGSRRGNQPQHF. The DNA of the CDR3 is TGTGCCATCAGTGGGTCGAGGAGAGGGAATCAGCCCCAGCATTTT.

This clonotype was counted only a few times. The chain recombines TRBV7-2 with TRBJ2-6; 9 bases are shared with TRBD1. This CDR3 region has 19 residues. The germline V gene encodes CDR1 SGHTA and CDR2 FQGNSA. The junction had 13 bases not matched to a gene; V was cut back by 5 bases and J by 2 bases. For the CDR3, the DNA is TGTGCCAGCAGCCCACTCTGGTCCCGGGACAGGGCTGGGGCCAACGTCCTGACTTTC. This sequence encodes CASSPLWSRDRAGANVLTF.

The chain couples TRBV5-1 to TRBJ2-7; TRBD2 aligns across 15 bases. Germline CDR1 is SGHRS and CDR2 is YFSETQ. The CDR3 is 17 residues long. The ends lost 0 bases at V and 4 bases at J; junction bases unmatched: 5. As DNA, the CDR3 is TGCGCCAGCAGCTTGGAGGTAGGACTAGCGGGAGGGTACGAGCAGTACTTC. It translates to CASSLEVGLAGGYEQYF.